Shown below are 21 T cell receptor beta chains from a single sample sequenced in a study of T-cell memory formation after mild COVID-19. TCRdb passed the 5' RACE reads through MiXCR, listing each CDR3 protein once. This table has about 350,000 distinct CDR3 sequences, over 13% appearing once. Specimen: PBMCs or a T cell subset sorted from them (not recorded which). Receptor source: a man younger than 35 who had mild COVID-19 (a few samples of this study predate the infection). Cell type and time point are not known.

There are a few counts of this clonotype. The CDR3 loop is CAWGFHRDEQYF. The CDR3 region has the DNA TGTGCCTGGGGATTTCACAGGGACGAGCAGTACTTC. The rearrangement uses TRBV30 and TRBJ2-7, with a tentative D call TRBD1 (6 bases). The V gene's germline CDR1 is GTSNPN and CDR2 SVGIG (reference sequence). CDR3 length: 12 amino acids. With 5 bases removed from V and 5 bases from J, the gap between germline ends came to 13 bases.

The rearrangement joins TRBV5-1 to TRBJ1-4, with D hard to call. In germline, CDR1 is SGHRS, CDR2 YFSETQ. The CDR3 runs 15 residues. With 2 bases removed from V and 3 bases from J, the gap between germline ends came to 11 bases. The CDR3 DNA reads as TGCGCCAGCAGCTTAGCCCCGGAGGCTAATGAAAAACTGTTTTTT. Translated, it gives CASSLAPEANEKLFF.

This clonotype was recorded a few times. The rearrangement uses TRBV3-1 and TRBJ2-5; D is uncertain. The CDR3 covers 15 residues. Trimming took 3 bases from V and 2 from J, leaving 13 bases between them. In germline, CDR1 is LGHDT, CDR2 YNNKEL (reference sequence). The chain's CDR3 is CASSQFTTLQETQYF. CDR3 sequence (DNA): TGTGCCAGCAGCCAGTTTACGACCCTACAAGAGACCCAGTACTTC.

This clonotype was counted many times. This chain connects TRBV5-1 to TRBJ2-7; D is undetermined. V gave up 5 bases and J gave up 0 bases, with 9 bases separating them. Germline values: CDR1 SGHRS, CDR2 YFSETQ. The length of the CDR3 is 13 residues. The CDR3 loop is CASRGQSSYEQYF. The CDR3 DNA is TGCGCCAGCAGAGGGCAGAGCTCCTACGAGCAGTACTTC.

This rearrangement joins TRBV30 to TRBJ1-1; no reliable D call. CDR1 is GTSNPN and CDR2 is SVGIG in the germline V gene (reference sequence). CDR3 size: 13 residues. With 2 bases removed from V and 5 bases from J, the gap between germline ends came to 12 bases. Here the CDR3 DNA reads TGTGCCTGGAGTCGGACCTTCGGGACTGAAGCTTTCTTT. Translation gives CAWSRTFGTEAFF.

The chain is built from TRBV12-5 and TRBJ2-1; D not certain. The CDR3 extends over 12 amino acids. Trimming removed 7 bases from V and 7 bases from J, with 11 bases in between. Germline-derived CDR1 and CDR2 are LGHNT and FRNRAP. This chain's CDR3 is CASAPFENEQFF. The CDR3 DNA reads TGTGCTAGTGCCCCCTTTGAAAATGAGCAGTTCTTC.

The chain carries TRBV12-3 or TRBV12-4 and TRBJ2-2; no firm D call. This CDR3 has 13 amino acids. V lost 7 bases, J lost 4 bases, and 10 bases lay in between. Here the CDR3 DNA reads TGTGCCAGCACCCCAGGCCCCACCGGGGAGCTGTTTTTT. Translation: CASTPGPTGELFF.

The rearrangement uses TRBV20-1 and TRBJ2-3; 7 positions agree with TRBD2. Germline CDR1 reads DFQATT; CDR2 reads SNEGSKA (reference sequence). V shed 5 bases, J shed 2 bases, and the junction held 4 bases outside the gene matches. This CDR3 spans 13 amino acids. The CDR3 bases are TGCAGTGCTCTCAGCGGGGTCACAGATACGCAGTATTTT. It codes for CSALSGVTDTQYF.

This clonotype was picked up a small number of times. The chain uses TRBV20-1 and TRBJ2-1, with 8 nucleotides matching TRBD2. V dropped 2 bases and J dropped 9; count of bases not matched to a gene: 6. The CDR3 sequence is 13 residues long. Germline CDR1 DFQATT, CDR2 SNEGSKA (reference sequence). CDR3 protein: CSARSGGDVEQFF. As DNA, the CDR3 is TGCAGTGCTAGATCGGGAGGGGACGTTGAGCAGTTCTTC.

V usage is TRBV6-5 and J usage is TRBJ1-5, with D uncertain. Germline loops: CDR1 MNHEY, CDR2 SVGAGI. V was clipped by 6 bases and J by 7 bases, with 13 bases between them. This CDR3 contains 13 residues. The CDR3 is CASSPNVRQPQHF. The DNA of the CDR3 is TGTGCCAGCAGCCCTAACGTACGCCAGCCCCAGCATTTT.

This chain links TRBV19 with TRBJ1-1, with D possibly being TRBD1 (5 bases). Trimming removed 6 bases at V and 4 bases at J, with 18 bases between. This CDR3 is 15 amino acids long. The germline gives CDR1 LNHDA, CDR2 SQIVND (reference sequence). CDR3 nucleotide sequence: TGTGCCAGTAGAACACAGGCCTCCTTTGGCACTGAAGCTTTCTTT. This sequence encodes CASRTQASFGTEAFF. Based on the CDR3 plus reference TRBV19 and TRBJ1-1, the full variable domain is DGGITQSPKYLFRKEGQNVTLSCEQNLNHDAMYWYRQDPGQGLRLIYYSQIVNDFQKGDIAEGYSVSREKKESFPLTVTSAQKNPTAFYLCASRTQASFGTEAFFGQGTRLTVV.

The genes are TRBV20-1 and TRBJ2-3; 13 bases map to TRBD2. J was trimmed by 3 bases and V by 2 bases; bases with no gene match: 5. CDR1 is DFQATT and CDR2 is SNEGSKA in the germline V gene (reference sequence). The CDR3 is 16 residues long. The CDR3 spells CSARILAGGPTDTQYF. CDR3 coding DNA: TGCAGTGCTAGAATACTAGCGGGGGGGCCGACAGATACGCAGTATTTT.

This chain connects TRBV7-9 to TRBJ1-6, with 9 positions matching TRBD1. V lost 3 bases, J lost 8 bases, and 5 bases stayed unmatched. The germline gives CDR1 SEHNR, CDR2 FQNEAQ (reference sequence). This CDR3 is 15 amino acids long. CDR3 sequence reads: CASSFYWTGDSPLHF. As DNA, the CDR3 is TGTGCCAGCAGCTTTTACTGGACAGGGGATTCACCCCTCCACTTT.

This clonotype was observed a few times. This rearrangement joins TRBV24-1 to TRBJ2-3, with 12 bases matching TRBD2. From germline, CDR1 is KGHDR and CDR2 SFDVKD. The length of the CDR3 is 15 residues. With V trimmed by 7 bases and J by 11 bases, 12 bases remained unmatched. CDR3 bases: TGTGCCACCAGCGATAGACTAGCGGGGGATCTACGGCAGTATTTT. This encodes CATSDRLAGDLRQYF.

The gene calls are TRBV4-1 and TRBJ2-3; D is undetermined. The CDR3 has 15 amino acids. Per germline, CDR1 MGHRA and CDR2 YSYEKL. V lost 2 bases and J 6 bases, leaving 15 bases between the germline ends. The CDR3 spells CASSQRPGFRDTQYF. The CDR3 DNA follows: TGCGCCAGCAGCCAAAGACCCGGCTTTCGGGATACGCAGTATTTT.

Only a few counts were recorded for this clonotype. The V call is TRBV3-1, the J call TRBJ1-6; TRBD1 agrees at 10 bases. Germline values: CDR1 LGHDT, CDR2 YNNKEL (reference sequence). With V trimmed by 2 bases and J by 9 bases, 7 bases remained unmatched. The CDR3 consists of 16 residues. The CDR3 nucleotides read TGTGCCAGCAGCCAATCGTCCCGGGACAGGGGTTCACCCCTCCACTTT. The encoded protein is CASSQSSRDRGSPLHF.

The gene calls are TRBV7-3 and TRBJ2-5, with a tentative D call TRBD1 (5 bases). Germline values: CDR1 SGHTA, CDR2 FQGTGA. The CDR3 sequence is 14 residues long. V lost 2 bases, J lost 7 bases, and 14 bases lay in between. The CDR3 DNA follows: TGTGCCAGCAGCTTAGGGCTAGGGGTAATGACCCAGTACTTC. This translates into CASSLGLGVMTQYF.

This clonotype was counted only a few times. The genes are TRBV7-2 and TRBJ2-3, with 7 bases lining up with TRBD1. The germline V gene has CDR1 SGHTA and CDR2 FQGNSA. The CDR3 is made up of 16 amino acids. Germline trimming cut 5 bases from V and 1 base from J; bases unmatched to any gene: 9. The CDR3 protein is CASSQLTGQGTDTQYF. CDR3 DNA sequence: TGTGCCAGCAGCCAATTGACAGGGCAAGGCACAGATACGCAGTATTTT.

The chain combines TRBV4-3 with TRBJ2-5; D perhaps matches TRBD1 (6 bases). Germline CDR1 and CDR2: LGHNA and YSLEER. The CDR3 has 15 residues. V was cut by 4 bases and J by 5 bases, with 17 bases left in between. CDR3 in amino acids: CASSPRTASVETQYF. Written as DNA, the CDR3 is TGCGCCAGCAGCCCCCGGACAGCCTCGGTGGAGACCCAGTACTTC.

This chain joins TRBV6-5 and TRBJ1-1; D possibly corresponds to TRBD1 (6 bases). The length of the CDR3 is 13 residues. Trimming stripped 6 bases from V and 0 bases from J, with 8 bases between. Germline CDR1 and CDR2: MNHEY and SVGAGI. In DNA, the CDR3 is TGTGCCAGCAGACAGGGAATGAACACTGAAGCTTTCTTT. Translation gives CASRQGMNTEAFF.

In this sample, this clonotype turned up a few times. The gene calls are TRBV5-6 and TRBJ2-3; D unresolved. The CDR3 sequence is 13 residues long. CDR1 SGHDT and CDR2 YYEEEE come from the germline V gene. V was trimmed by 1 base and J by 3 bases, leaving 6 bases between them. CDR3 coding DNA: TGTGCCAGCAGCTTGAGTGAGACAGATACGCAGTATTTT. Translated, it gives CASSLSETDTQYF.